The 25 T cell receptor beta chains below were found in one sample sequenced in a study of cytotoxic CD8 clonotypes in ibrutinib-treated CLL. The data were produced by immunoSEQ multiplex PCR, yet TCRdb's version contains in-frame clones alone and is incomplete. Found here are tens of thousands of clones, over 60% of them singletons; the top ten hold around two fifths. The sequenced sample was PBMCs, obtained after 12 months of ibrutinib treatment. The receptors originated from a human donor with chronic lymphocytic leukemia.

This clone was counted once. The chain couples TRBV4-3 to TRBJ2-7; 7 nucleotides align to TRBD1. V was clipped by 2 bases and J by 4 bases; unmatched bases: 8. The CDR3 runs 15 residues. Germline V gene lookup returns CDR1 LGHNA and CDR2 YSLEER. CDR3 amino acids: CASSQSTRGNYEQYF. The CDR3, as DNA: TGCGCCAGCAGCCAATCCACCAGGGGGAATTACGAGCAGTACTTC.

In this sample, this clone turned up a few times. The J gene is TRBJ2-5, the V gene TRBV5-5; TRBD1 might be the D (5 bases). Looked up from germline, CDR1 is SGHKS and CDR2 is YYEKEE (reference sequence). Between the trimmed V and J ends, which lost 3 bases and 5 bases, there was a span of 11 bases. The CDR3 covers 13 residues. This CDR3 is CASSWGRFETQYF. The CDR3, as DNA: TGTGCCAGCAGCTGGGGCAGGTTCGAGACCCAGTACTTC.

This clone was seen only a few times. V and J are TRBV9 and TRBJ2-1; TRBD2 matches 13 bases. The germline CDR1 and CDR2 sequences are SGDLS and YYNGEE. The CDR3 is made up of 14 amino acids. V lost 4 bases, J lost 15 bases, and 10 bases stayed unmatched. The CDR3 loop reads CASSPQLAGGSWFF. CDR3 nucleotides: TGTGCCAGCAGCCCACAACTAGCGGGAGGGTCCTGGTTCTTC.

The chain uses TRBV2 and TRBJ2-1, with TRBD1 matching over 8 bases. Trimming took 6 bases from V and 7 from J; bases not matched to a gene: 5. CDR3 length equals 13 residues. Germline V gene lookup returns CDR1 SNHLY and CDR2 FYNNEI. CDR3 nucleotide sequence: TGTGCCAGCAGCGACAGGGGTAGGAATGAGCAGTTCTTC. Translation gives CASSDRGRNEQFF. Full variable domain (rest looked up from reference TRBV2 and TRBJ2-1): EPEVTQTPSHQVTQMGQEVILRCVPISNHLYFYWYRQILGQKVEFLVSFYNNEISEKSEIFDDQFSVERPDGSNFTLKIRSTKLEDSAMYFCASSDRGRNEQFFGPGTRLTVL.

This chain's CDR3 is CASSFGLDETQYF. CDR3 DNA: TGTGCCAGCAGTTTCGGACTGGACGAGACCCAGTACTTC. The J gene is TRBJ2-5, the V gene TRBV28; possible D gene TRBD2, 5 bases. V was shortened by 3 bases and J by 5 bases, with 10 bases between the two germline ends. The length of the CDR3 is 13 residues. The germline gives CDR1 MDHEN, CDR2 SYDVKM.

The chain recombines TRBV19 with TRBJ2-1, with D possibly matching TRBD1 (5 bases). This CDR3 contains 16 residues. Germline CDR1 LNHDA, CDR2 SQIVND (reference sequence). V was pared by 5 bases and J by 8 bases, with 22 bases between. The CDR3 region has the DNA TGTGCCAGTAGTCAATATCACCCCTCAGGGATCGATGAGCAGTTCTTC. Translation: CASSQYHPSGIDEQFF.

The chain links TRBV14 to TRBJ2-5; possible D gene TRBD1, 6 bases. V was pared by 1 base and J by 4 bases, with 16 bases between. Germline V gene lookup returns CDR1 SGHDN and CDR2 FVKESK. The CDR3 is 16 residues long. CDR3 residues: CASSQVLLGAGETQYF. DNA of the CDR3: TGTGCCAGCAGCCAAGTGTTGCTGGGGGCGGGAGAGACCCAGTACTTC.

The gene calls are TRBV27 and TRBJ2-5; D uncertain. Trimming removed 5 bases at V and 6 bases at J, with 10 bases between. This CDR3 region has 12 residues. Per the germline V gene, CDR1 is MNHEY and CDR2 is SMNVEV (reference sequence). The CDR3 coding sequence is TGTGCCAGCAGTGATGAAAGGAAGACCCAGTACTTC. The encoded protein is CASSDERKTQYF.

The rearrangement uses TRBV6-5 and TRBJ1-1, with 9 bases fitting TRBD1. The germline gives CDR1 MNHEY, CDR2 SVGAGI. Trimming cost V 0 bases and J 0 bases; bases outside gene matches: 2. The CDR3 runs 16 residues. CDR3 in amino acids: CASSYSGQGMNTEAFF. In nucleotides, the CDR3 is TGTGCCAGCAGTTACTCAGGACAGGGGATGAACACTGAAGCTTTCTTT.

The V gene is TRBV11-2, the J gene TRBJ2-7; 7 bases are a match to TRBD1. CDR1 SGHAT and CDR2 FQNNGV come from the germline V gene. The CDR3 contains 14 residues. V shed 2 bases, J shed 2 bases, and the junction held 3 bases outside the gene matches. The DNA for the CDR3 is TGTGCCAGCAGCTTATTGAGGGGGCCCTACGAGCAGTACTTC. Its protein product is CASSLLRGPYEQYF. Using reference TRBV11-2 and TRBJ2-7 for the parts outside the CDR3, the full variable domain is EAGVAQSPRYKIIEKRQSVAFWCNPISGHATLYWYQQILGQGPKLLIQFQNNGVVDDSQLPKDRFSAERLKGVDSTLKIQPAKLEDSAVYLCASSLLRGPYEQYFGPGTRLTVT.

This clone was observed a few times. The V call is TRBV6-1, the J call TRBJ1-4; D unclear. V was cut by 2 bases and J by 10 bases, with 11 bases left in between. The germline CDR1 and CDR2 sequences are MNHNS and SASEGT. This CDR3 region has 13 residues. Here the CDR3 reads CASSETVVGKLFF. The CDR3 DNA reads TGTGCCAGCAGTGAAACTGTGGTAGGAAAACTGTTTTTT.

The chain combines TRBV27 with TRBJ2-5, with TRBD2 identical over 9 bases. V lost 2 bases and J lost 4; bases outside the gene matches: 2. CDR1 MNHEY and CDR2 SMNVEV come from the germline V gene (reference sequence). The CDR3 is made up of 14 amino acids. CDR3 sequence reads: CASSLSSGRETQYF. The CDR3 DNA is TGTGCCAGCAGTTTAAGTAGCGGGAGAGAGACCCAGTACTTC.

The CDR3 reads CTSSQGDSGSSYNEQFF. CDR3 DNA sequence: TGCACCAGCAGCCAAGGGGATAGCGGGAGCTCCTACAATGAGCAGTTCTTC. This chain uses TRBV1 with TRBJ2-1; the table gives TRBD2 as D, unverified against the DNA. TRBV1 is termed a pseudogene. The CDR3 sequence is 17 residues long.

V is TRBV5-1 and J is TRBJ2-7, with D possibly matching TRBD1 (6 bases). V lost 4 bases, J lost 0 bases, and 14 bases lay in between. The CDR3 loop spans 15 amino acids. Germline V CDR1 and CDR2: SGHRS, YFSETQ. The CDR3 loop is CASSLTGSSSYEQYF. CDR3 nucleotide sequence: TGCGCCAGCAGCCTGACAGGAAGCAGCTCCTACGAGCAGTACTTC. Together with reference TRBV5-1 and TRBJ2-7, the CDR3 gives the full variable domain: KAGVTQTPRYLIKTRGQQVTLSCSPISGHRSVSWYQQTPGQGLQFLFEYFSETQRNKGNFPGRFSGRQFSNSRSEMNVSTLELGDSALYLCASSLTGSSSYEQYFGPGTRLTVT.

The genes are TRBV28 and TRBJ2-4; tentatively, D is TRBD2 (5 bases). CDR1 is MDHEN and CDR2 is SYDVKM in the germline V gene. V dropped 7 bases and J dropped 6 bases, with 13 bases sitting between them. CDR3 length: 13 amino acids. The CDR3 sequence: CASTPWAGNIQYF. CDR3 DNA: TGTGCCAGCACCCCTTGGGCGGGAAACATTCAGTACTTC.

The rearrangement uses TRBV4-2 and TRBJ2-7, with D perhaps given as TRBD1 or TRBD2 (5 bases each). Trimming removed 4 bases at V and 0 bases at J, with 13 bases between. Germline V gives CDR1 LGHNA, CDR2 YNFKEQ. The CDR3 extends over 15 amino acids. The CDR3 DNA is TGTGCCAGCAGCCTCGGGGACCAAATCTCCTACGAGCAGTACTTC. Encoded protein: CASSLGDQISYEQYF.

This clone was picked up many times. Additional DNA sequences in this sample encode the identical CDR3. The chain carries TRBV30 and TRBJ1-3; no clear D gene. Between the trimmed V and J ends, which lost 2 bases and 3 bases, there was a span of 14 bases. The CDR3 totals 15 residues. CDR1 and CDR2 (germline): GTSNPN, SVGIG (reference sequence). In nucleotides, the CDR3 is TGTGCCTGGAGTCGGGATTCTGGAAGTGGAAACACCATATATTTT. As protein: CAWSRDSGSGNTIYF. Full variable domain (missing parts from reference TRBV30 and TRBJ1-3): SQTIHQWPATLVQPVGSPLSLECTVEGTSNPNLYWYRQAAGRGLQLLFYSVGIGQISSEVPQNLSASRPQDRQFILSSKKLLLSDSGFYLCAWSRDSGSGNTIYFGEGSWLTVV.

The chain employs TRBV11-2 and TRBJ1-5; 7 nucleotides line up with TRBD1. V lost 0 bases to trimming and J lost 4 bases; unmatched junction nucleotides: 3. The CDR3 is 15 amino acids. Germline V gene sequence: CDR1 SGHAT, CDR2 FQNNGV. CDR3 sequence (DNA): TGTGCCAGCAGCTTAGAATGGGGACAGAATCAGCCCCAGCATTTT. Amino acid sequence: CASSLEWGQNQPQHF. Full variable domain (rest looked up from reference TRBV11-2 and TRBJ1-5): EAGVAQSPRYKIIEKRQSVAFWCNPISGHATLYWYQQILGQGPKLLIQFQNNGVVDDSQLPKDRFSAERLKGVDSTLKIQPAKLEDSAVYLCASSLEWGQNQPQHFGDGTRLSIL.

The rearrangement uses TRBV11-1 and TRBJ2-5; D not resolved. Germline CDR1 SGHAT, CDR2 FQDESV (reference sequence). The ends were cut back, 1 base at V and 1 base at J, with 7 bases in the middle. The length of the CDR3 is 14 residues. CDR3 in DNA: TGTGCCAGCAGCTTAGAACAGCCCCAAGAGACCCAGTACTTC. It codes for CASSLEQPQETQYF.

The rearrangement uses TRBV2 and TRBJ2-7, with D uncertain. Germline CDR1 SNHLY, CDR2 FYNNEI. The CDR3 is 13 amino acids. Trimming pared 8 bases from V and 4 bases from J, leaving 15 bases between. Written as DNA, the CDR3 is TGTGCCAGCTACGGATTTGTAGGGTACGAGCAGTACTTC. This encodes CASYGFVGYEQYF.

CDR3 DNA sequence: TGTGCCAGCAGCGGAACCGAGACAGGGTTGAACACCGGGGAGCTGTTTTTT. Translated: CASSGTETGLNTGELFF. The chain recombines TRBV9 with TRBJ2-2, with TRBD1 matching 7 bases. Germline assignment: CDR1 SGDLS and CDR2 YYNGEE. The CDR3 runs 17 residues. V gave up 3 bases and J gave up 1 base; unmatched junction bases: 9.

The chain has TRBV7-8 and TRBJ2-5; D is unclear. Germline loops: CDR1 SGHVS, CDR2 FQNEAQ. The CDR3 is 14 residues long. V was clipped by 1 base and J by 5 bases, with 11 bases between them. The CDR3 nucleotides read TGTGCCAGCAGCTTAGAGCTCACTGGGGAGACCCAGTACTTC. Translated, it gives CASSLELTGETQYF.

This chain connects TRBV2 to TRBJ2-5, with D perhaps TRBD1 (6 bases). CDR3 length equals 13 residues. The ends were cut back, 7 bases at V and 5 bases at J, with 14 bases in the middle. CDR1 is SNHLY and CDR2 is FYNNEI in the germline V gene. In DNA, the CDR3 is TGTGCCAGCAACCCCAGGGGCAGTGAGACCCAGTACTTC. Translating it yields CASNPRGSETQYF.

This sequence joins TRBV19 and TRBJ2-7; 12 nucleotides line up with TRBD2. This CDR3 has 14 residues. V shed 5 bases, J shed 3 bases, and the junction held 2 bases outside the gene matches. Germline V gives CDR1 LNHDA, CDR2 SQIVND (reference sequence). The CDR3 loop is CASSETSGSYEQYF. The DNA for the CDR3 is TGTGCCAGTAGTGAGACTAGCGGGAGCTACGAGCAGTACTTC.

The chain uses TRBV28 and TRBJ2-3; D perhaps matches TRBD2 (6 bases). V was cut by 10 bases and J by 10 bases, with 15 bases left in between. CDR1 and CDR2 (germline): MDHEN, SYDVKM. The CDR3 is 11 residues long. The CDR3 DNA sequence: TGTGCCACCTGGGGGGTAGTGGCGCAGTATTTT. It is translated as CATWGVVAQYF.